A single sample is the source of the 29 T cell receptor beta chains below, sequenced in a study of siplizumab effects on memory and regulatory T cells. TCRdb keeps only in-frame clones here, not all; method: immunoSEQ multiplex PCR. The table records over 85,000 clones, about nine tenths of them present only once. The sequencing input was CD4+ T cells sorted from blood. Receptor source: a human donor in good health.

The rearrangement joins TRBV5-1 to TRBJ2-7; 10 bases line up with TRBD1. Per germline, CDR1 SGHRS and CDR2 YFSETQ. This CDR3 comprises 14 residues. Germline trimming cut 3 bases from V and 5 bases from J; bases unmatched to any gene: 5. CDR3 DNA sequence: TGCGCCAGCAGCTCGCGACAGGGGGCCGACGAGCAGTACTTC. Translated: CASSSRQGADEQYF.

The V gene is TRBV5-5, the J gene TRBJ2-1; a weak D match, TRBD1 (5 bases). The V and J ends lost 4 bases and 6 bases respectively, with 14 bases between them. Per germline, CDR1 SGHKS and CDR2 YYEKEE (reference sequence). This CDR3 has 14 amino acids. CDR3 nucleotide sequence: TGTGCCAGCAGCCTTACGTGGCAGGGCAATGAGCAGTTCTTC. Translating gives CASSLTWQGNEQFF.

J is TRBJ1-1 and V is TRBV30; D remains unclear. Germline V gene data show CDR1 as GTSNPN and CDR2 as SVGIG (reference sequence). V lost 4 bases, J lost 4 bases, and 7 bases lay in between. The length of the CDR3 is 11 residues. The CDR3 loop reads CAWIGVTEAFF. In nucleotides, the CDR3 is TGTGCCTGGATCGGGGTCACTGAAGCTTTCTTT.

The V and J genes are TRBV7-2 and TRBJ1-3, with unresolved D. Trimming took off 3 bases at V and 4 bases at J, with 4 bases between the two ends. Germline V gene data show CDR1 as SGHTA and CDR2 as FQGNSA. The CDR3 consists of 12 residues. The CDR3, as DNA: TGTGCCAGCAGCTTTAGGGGAAACACCATATATTTT. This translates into CASSFRGNTIYF.

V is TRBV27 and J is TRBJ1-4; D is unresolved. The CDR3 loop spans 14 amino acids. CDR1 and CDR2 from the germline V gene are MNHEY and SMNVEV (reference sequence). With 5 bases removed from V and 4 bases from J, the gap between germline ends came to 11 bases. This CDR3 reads CASSRAGRNEKLFF. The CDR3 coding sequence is TGTGCCAGCAGTCGAGCAGGACGTAATGAAAAACTGTTTTTT.

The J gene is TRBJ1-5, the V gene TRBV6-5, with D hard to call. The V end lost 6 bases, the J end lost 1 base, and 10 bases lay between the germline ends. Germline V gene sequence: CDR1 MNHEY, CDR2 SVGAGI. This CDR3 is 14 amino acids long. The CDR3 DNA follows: TGTGCCAGCAGACCCCCGGGGAGCAATCAGCCCCAGCATTTT. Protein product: CASRPPGSNQPQHF.

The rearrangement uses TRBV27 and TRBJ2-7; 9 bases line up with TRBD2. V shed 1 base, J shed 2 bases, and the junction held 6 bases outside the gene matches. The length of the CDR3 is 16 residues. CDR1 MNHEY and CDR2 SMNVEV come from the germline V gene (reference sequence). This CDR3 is CASSLLGTSKTYEQYF. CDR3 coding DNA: TGTGCCAGCAGTTTATTAGGGACTAGCAAGACCTACGAGCAGTACTTC.

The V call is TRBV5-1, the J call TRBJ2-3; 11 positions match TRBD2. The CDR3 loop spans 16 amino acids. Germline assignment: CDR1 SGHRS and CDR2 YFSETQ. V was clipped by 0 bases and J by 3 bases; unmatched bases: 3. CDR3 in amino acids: CASSLVSGGATDTQYF. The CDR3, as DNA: TGCGCCAGCAGCTTGGTTAGCGGGGGGGCGACAGATACGCAGTATTTT.

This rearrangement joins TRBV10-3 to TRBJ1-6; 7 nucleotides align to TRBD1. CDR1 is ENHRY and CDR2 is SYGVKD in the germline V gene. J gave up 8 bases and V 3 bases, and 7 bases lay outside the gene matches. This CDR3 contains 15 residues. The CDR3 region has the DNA TGTGCCATCAGTGACTCCGACAGGGCGGATTCACCCCTCCACTTT. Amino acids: CAISDSDRADSPLHF.

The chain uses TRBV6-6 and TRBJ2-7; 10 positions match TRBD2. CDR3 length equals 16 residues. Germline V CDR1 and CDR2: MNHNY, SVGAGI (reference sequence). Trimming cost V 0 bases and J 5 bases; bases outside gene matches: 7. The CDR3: CASSYSTSGGANEQYF. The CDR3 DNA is TGTGCCAGCAGTTACTCGACGAGCGGGGGGGCCAACGAGCAGTACTTC.

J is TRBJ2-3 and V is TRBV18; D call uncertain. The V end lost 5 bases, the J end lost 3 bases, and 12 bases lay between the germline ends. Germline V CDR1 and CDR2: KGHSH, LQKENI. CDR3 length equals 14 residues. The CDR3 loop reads CASSWAALTDTQYF. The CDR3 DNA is TGTGCCAGCTCATGGGCAGCTCTTACAGATACGCAGTATTTT.

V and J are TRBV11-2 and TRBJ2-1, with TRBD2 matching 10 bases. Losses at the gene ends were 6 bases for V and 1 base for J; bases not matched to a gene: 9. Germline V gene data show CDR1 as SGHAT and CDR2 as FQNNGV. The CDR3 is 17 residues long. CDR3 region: CASRPIAGGRSYNEQFF. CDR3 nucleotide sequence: TGTGCCAGCAGACCGATAGCGGGAGGAAGATCCTACAATGAGCAGTTCTTC.

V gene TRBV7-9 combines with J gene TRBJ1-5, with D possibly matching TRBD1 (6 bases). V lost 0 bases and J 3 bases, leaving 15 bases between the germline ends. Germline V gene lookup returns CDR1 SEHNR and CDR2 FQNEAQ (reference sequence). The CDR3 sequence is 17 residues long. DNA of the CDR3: TGTGCCAGCAGCTTAGCGGGGAAGGGGGGGTTCAATCAGCCCCAGCATTTT. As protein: CASSLAGKGGFNQPQHF. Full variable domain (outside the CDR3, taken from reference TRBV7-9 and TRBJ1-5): DTGVSQNPRHKITKRGQNVTFRCDPISEHNRLYWYRQTLGQGPEFLTYFQNEAQLEKSRLLSDRFSAERPKGSFSTLEIQRTEQGDSAMYLCASSLAGKGGFNQPQHFGDGTRLSIL.

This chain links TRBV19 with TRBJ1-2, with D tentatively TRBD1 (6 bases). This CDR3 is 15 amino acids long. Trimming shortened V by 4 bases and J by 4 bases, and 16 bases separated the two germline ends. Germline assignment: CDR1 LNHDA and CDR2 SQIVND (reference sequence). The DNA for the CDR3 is TGTGCCAGTAGTAGGGCGCCGCAGGGGCTCTATGGCTACACCTTC. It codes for CASSRAPQGLYGYTF.

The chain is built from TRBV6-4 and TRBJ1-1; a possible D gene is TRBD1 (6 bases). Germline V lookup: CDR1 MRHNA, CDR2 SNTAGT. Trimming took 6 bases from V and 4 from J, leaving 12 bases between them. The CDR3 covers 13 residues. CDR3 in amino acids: CASSAKGGTEAFF. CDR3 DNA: TGTGCCAGCAGCGCGAAGGGGGGCACTGAAGCTTTCTTT.

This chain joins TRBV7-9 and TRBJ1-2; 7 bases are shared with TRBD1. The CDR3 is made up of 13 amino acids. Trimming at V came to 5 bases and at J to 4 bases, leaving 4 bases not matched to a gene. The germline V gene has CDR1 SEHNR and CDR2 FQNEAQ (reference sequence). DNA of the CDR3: TGTGCCAGCAGCCACACAGGGGCCTATGGCTACACCTTC. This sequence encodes CASSHTGAYGYTF.

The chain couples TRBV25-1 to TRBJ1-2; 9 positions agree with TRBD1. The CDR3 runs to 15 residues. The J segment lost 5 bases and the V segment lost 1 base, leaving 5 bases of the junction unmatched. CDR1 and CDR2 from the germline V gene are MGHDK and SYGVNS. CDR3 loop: CASSESGTGWYGYTF. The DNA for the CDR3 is TGTGCCAGCAGTGAATCCGGGACAGGGTGGTATGGCTACACCTTC.

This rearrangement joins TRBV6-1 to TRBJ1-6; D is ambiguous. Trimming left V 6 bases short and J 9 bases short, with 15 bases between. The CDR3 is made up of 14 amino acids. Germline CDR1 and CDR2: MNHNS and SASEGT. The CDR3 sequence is CASRPQAGSSPLHF. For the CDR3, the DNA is TGTGCCAGCAGGCCGCAGGCGGGGAGTTCACCCCTCCACTTT.

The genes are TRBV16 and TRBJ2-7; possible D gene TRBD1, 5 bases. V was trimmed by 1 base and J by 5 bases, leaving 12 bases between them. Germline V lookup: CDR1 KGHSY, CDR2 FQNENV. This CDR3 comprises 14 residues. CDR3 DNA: TGTGCCAGCAGCCAATTGTCAGGGTATAACGAGCAGTACTTC. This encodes CASSQLSGYNEQYF.

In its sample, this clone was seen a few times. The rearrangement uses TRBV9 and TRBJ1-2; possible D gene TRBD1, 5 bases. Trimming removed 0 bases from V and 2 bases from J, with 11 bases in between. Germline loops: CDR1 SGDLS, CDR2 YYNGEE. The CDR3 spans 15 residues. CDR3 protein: CASSVESRQNYGYTF. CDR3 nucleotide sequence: TGTGCCAGCAGCGTAGAAAGTCGACAGAACTATGGCTACACCTTC.

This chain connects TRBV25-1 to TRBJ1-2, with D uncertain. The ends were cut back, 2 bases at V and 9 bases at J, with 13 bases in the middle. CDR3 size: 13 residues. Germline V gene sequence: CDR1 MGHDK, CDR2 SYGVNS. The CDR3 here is CASSEGAGRRYTF. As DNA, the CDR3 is TGTGCCAGCAGTGAAGGAGCCGGGCGACGCTACACCTTC.

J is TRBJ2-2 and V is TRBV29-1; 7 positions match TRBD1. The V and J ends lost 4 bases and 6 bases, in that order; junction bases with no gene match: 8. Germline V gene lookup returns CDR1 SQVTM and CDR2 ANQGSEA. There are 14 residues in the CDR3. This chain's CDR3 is CSVGDRVNSGELFF. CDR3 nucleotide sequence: TGCAGCGTTGGAGACAGGGTTAATTCCGGGGAGCTGTTTTTT.

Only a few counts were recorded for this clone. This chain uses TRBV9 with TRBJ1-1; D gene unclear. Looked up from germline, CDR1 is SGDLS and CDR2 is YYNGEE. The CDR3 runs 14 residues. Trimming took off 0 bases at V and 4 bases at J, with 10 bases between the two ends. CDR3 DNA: TGTGCCAGCAGCGTAGTGGCCCACAGCACTGAAGCTTTCTTT. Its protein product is CASSVVAHSTEAFF.

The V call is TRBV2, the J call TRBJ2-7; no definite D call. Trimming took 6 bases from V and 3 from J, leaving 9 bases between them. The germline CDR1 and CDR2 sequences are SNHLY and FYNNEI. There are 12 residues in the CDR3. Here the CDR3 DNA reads TGTGCCAGCAGAAGGCAGTTCTACGAGCAGTACTTC. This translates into CASRRQFYEQYF.

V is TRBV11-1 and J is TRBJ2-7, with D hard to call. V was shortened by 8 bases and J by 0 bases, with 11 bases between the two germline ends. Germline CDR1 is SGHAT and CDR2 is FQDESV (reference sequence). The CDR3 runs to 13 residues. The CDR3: CASRKDGSYEQYF. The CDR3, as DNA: TGTGCCAGCCGAAAGGACGGCTCCTACGAGCAGTACTTC.

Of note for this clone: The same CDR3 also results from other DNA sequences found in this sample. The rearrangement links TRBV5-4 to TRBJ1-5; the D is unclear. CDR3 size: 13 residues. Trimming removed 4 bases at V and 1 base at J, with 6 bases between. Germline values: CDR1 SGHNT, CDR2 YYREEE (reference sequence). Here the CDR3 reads CASSLDSNQPQHF. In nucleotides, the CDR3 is TGTGCCAGCAGCCTCGACAGCAATCAGCCCCAGCATTTT.

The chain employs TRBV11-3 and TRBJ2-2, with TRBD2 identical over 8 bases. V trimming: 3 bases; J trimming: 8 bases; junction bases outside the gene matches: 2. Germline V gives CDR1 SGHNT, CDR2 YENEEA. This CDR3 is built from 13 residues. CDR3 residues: CASSFGLAGELFF. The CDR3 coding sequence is TGTGCCAGCAGCTTTGGACTAGCTGGGGAGCTGTTTTTT.

Here the CDR3 reads CSFGGVTGENSPLHF. The CDR3 nucleotides read TGCAGCTTCGGAGGGGTGACAGGGGAGAATTCACCCCTCCACTTT. The chain combines TRBV29-1 with TRBJ1-6; 8 bases match TRBD1. J was trimmed by 7 bases and V by 8 bases; bases with no gene match: 13. Germline V gene data show CDR1 as SQVTM and CDR2 as ANQGSEA. There are 15 residues in the CDR3.

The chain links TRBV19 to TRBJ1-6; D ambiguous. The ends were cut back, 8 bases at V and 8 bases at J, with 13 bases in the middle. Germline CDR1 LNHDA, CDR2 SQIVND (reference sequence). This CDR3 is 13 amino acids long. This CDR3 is CASQEMRYSPLHF. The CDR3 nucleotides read TGTGCCAGTCAAGAGATGAGGTATTCACCCCTCCACTTT.